A selection of T cell receptor beta chains follows, all from one sample in a study of response to subunit inactivated influenza vaccine. One entry per CDR3 protein results from TCRdb running MiXCR on the RT-PCR reads. Of roughly 190,000 distinct CDR3 sequences in the sample, approximately 15% were seen once. Sequencing used CD8+ T cells sorted from PBMCs, obtained roughly 5 days after vaccination. The receptors shown here come from a man over 45 who received an inactivated influenza vaccine. Each CDR3 is given with its conserved first and last residue. Fields, in order: CDR3 DNA, CDR3 protein, J gene, D gene, clone size, V gene. D genes are given only for firm matches. The size of a clone is reported for some rows only, either as once, few or many, or as a class for expanded clones.

DNA: TGTGCCAGCAGTTTAGGAGGTCACCCTACCTACGAGCAGTACTTC
CDR3: CASSLGGHPTYEQYF
J: TRBJ2-7
D: -
size: -
V: TRBV27

DNA: TGCGCCAGCACGGATGGGGGGAAGGTCTACAATGAGCAGTTCTTC
CDR3: CASTDGGKVYNEQFF
J: TRBJ2-1
D: -
size: many
V: TRBV5-1

DNA: TGTGCCAGCAGTCACGGGGACTACAATGAGCAGTTCTTC
CDR3: CASSHGDYNEQFF
J: TRBJ2-1
D: -
size: few
V: TRBV27

DNA: TGTGCCAGCAGTCTAGCGGGAATTACCTACAATGAGCAGTTCTTC
CDR3: CASSLAGITYNEQFF
J: TRBJ2-1
D: TRBD2
size: few
V: TRBV27

DNA: TGTGCTTGTGAGACTAGCGGAGCCCCCTACAATGAGCAGTTCTTC
CDR3: CACETSGAPYNEQFF
J: TRBJ2-1
D: TRBD2
size: few
V: TRBV30

DNA: TGCGCCAGCAGACCAGTAGATACAGGGGTTTGGAATGAGCAGTTCTTC
CDR3: CASRPVDTGVWNEQFF
J: TRBJ2-1
D: TRBD1
size: -
V: TRBV5-1

DNA: TGTGCCAGCAGGGGAACAGGGAGTTATGGCTACACCTTC
CDR3: CASRGTGSYGYTF
J: TRBJ1-2
D: -
size: -
V: TRBV2

DNA: TGTGCCAGCAGCCCTTTTCTCTACAATGAGCAGTTCTTC
CDR3: CASSPFLYNEQFF
J: TRBJ2-1
D: -
size: few
V: TRBV14

DNA: TGTGCCAGCAGTGCCTCGGGACAGGTTGGTCAGCCCCAGCATTTT
CDR3: CASSASGQVGQPQHF
J: TRBJ1-5
D: TRBD1
size: -
V: TRBV27

DNA: TGTGCCAGCAGTTCCACAGGGGGCTCGTACAATGAGCAGTTCTTC
CDR3: CASSSTGGSYNEQFF
J: TRBJ2-1
D: TRBD1
size: -
V: TRBV12-3/TRBV12-4

DNA: TGTGCCAGCAGCTTAGGGGGACCGGGGGACTATGGCTACACCTTC
CDR3: CASSLGGPGDYGYTF
J: TRBJ1-2
D: -
size: -
V: TRBV7-8

DNA: TGTGCCATCAGTGAGTCTCCAGGGGGCAATCAGCCCCAGCATTTT
CDR3: CAISESPGGNQPQHF
J: TRBJ1-5
D: -
size: -
V: TRBV10-3

DNA: TGTGCCAGCAGTCCCGCGGGACAACTCTACGAGCAGTACTTC
CDR3: CASSPAGQLYEQYF
J: TRBJ2-7
D: -
size: once
V: TRBV27

DNA: TGTGCCAGCAACCCCCCCACAGCAGGCTCCTACAATGAGCAGTTCTTC
CDR3: CASNPPTAGSYNEQFF
J: TRBJ2-1
D: -
size: -
V: TRBV28

DNA: TGTGCCAGCAGCACAATGGACATCTCCTACGAGCAGTACTTC
CDR3: CASSTMDISYEQYF
J: TRBJ2-7
D: -
size: -
V: TRBV7-8

DNA: TGCGCCAGCAGCCCCGGTTGGGGGGGCTACGAGCAGTACTTC
CDR3: CASSPGWGGYEQYF
J: TRBJ2-7
D: TRBD2
size: -
V: TRBV4-3